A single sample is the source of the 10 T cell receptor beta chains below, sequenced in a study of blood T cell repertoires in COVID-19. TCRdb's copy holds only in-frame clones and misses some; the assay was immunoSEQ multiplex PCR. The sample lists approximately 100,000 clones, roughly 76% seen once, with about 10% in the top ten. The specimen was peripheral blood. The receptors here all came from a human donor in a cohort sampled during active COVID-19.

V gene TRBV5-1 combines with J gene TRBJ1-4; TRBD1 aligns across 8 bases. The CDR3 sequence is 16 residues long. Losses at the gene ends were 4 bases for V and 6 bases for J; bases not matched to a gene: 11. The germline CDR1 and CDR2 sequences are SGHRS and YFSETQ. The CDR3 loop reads CASSPGQGGEHEKLFF. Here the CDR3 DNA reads TGCGCCAGCAGCCCCGGACAGGGCGGAGAACATGAAAAACTGTTTTTT.

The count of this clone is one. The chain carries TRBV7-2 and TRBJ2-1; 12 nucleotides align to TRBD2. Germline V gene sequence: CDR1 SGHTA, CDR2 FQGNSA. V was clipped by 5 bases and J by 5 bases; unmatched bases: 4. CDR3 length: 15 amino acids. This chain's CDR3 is CASSLTSGGNNEQFF. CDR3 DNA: TGTGCCAGCAGCCTGACTAGCGGGGGAAACAATGAGCAGTTCTTC.

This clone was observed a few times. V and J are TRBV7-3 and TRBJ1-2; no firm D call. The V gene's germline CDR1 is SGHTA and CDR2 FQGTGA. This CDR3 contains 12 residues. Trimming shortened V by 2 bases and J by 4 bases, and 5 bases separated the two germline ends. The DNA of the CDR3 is TGTGCCAGCAGCTTACCAGGCTATGGCTACACCTTC. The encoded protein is CASSLPGYGYTF. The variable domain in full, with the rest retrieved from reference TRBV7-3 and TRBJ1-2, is GAGVSQTPSNKVTEKGKYVELRCDPISGHTALYWYRQSLGQGPEFLIYFQGTGAADDSGLPNDRFFAVRPEGSVSTLKIQRTERGDSAVYLCASSLPGYGYTFGSGTRLTVV.

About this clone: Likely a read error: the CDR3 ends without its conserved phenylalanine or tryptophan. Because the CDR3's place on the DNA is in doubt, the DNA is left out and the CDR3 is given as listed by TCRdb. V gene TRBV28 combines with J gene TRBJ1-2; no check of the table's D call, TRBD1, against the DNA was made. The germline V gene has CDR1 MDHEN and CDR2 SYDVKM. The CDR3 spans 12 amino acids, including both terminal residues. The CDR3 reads CATRFRQGAAEV.

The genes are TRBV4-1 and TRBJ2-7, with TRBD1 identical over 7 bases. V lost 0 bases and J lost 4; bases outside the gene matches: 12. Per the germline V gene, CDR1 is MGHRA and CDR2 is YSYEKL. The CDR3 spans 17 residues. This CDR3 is CASSQEVTWDSSYEQYF. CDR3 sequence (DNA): TGCGCCAGCAGCCAAGAAGTTACCTGGGACAGCAGTTACGAGCAGTACTTC.

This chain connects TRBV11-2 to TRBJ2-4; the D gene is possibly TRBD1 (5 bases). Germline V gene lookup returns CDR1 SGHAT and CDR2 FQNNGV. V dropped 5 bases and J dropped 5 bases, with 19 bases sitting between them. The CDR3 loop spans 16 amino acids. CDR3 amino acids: CASSATGTPPQNIQYF. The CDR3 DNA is TGTGCCAGCAGCGCTACAGGCACTCCCCCCCAAAACATTCAGTACTTC.

CDR3 sequence (DNA): TGCAGTGCTAGTTCTAGCGGGGCTTCCTCTGGGGCCAACGTCCTGACTTTC. Its translation: CSASSSGASSGANVLTF. The chain joins TRBV20-1 to TRBJ2-6; TRBD2 matches 9 bases. CDR3 size: 17 residues. Per germline, CDR1 DFQATT and CDR2 SNEGSKA (reference sequence). With 3 bases clipped from V and 0 bases from J, the junction kept 6 bases outside the gene matches.

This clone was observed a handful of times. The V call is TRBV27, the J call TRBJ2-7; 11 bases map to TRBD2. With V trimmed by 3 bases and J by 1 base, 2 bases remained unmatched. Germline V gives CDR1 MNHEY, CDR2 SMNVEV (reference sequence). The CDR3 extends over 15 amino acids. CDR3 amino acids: CASSLGLAESYEQYF. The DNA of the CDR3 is TGTGCCAGCAGTTTGGGACTAGCGGAGTCCTACGAGCAGTACTTC.

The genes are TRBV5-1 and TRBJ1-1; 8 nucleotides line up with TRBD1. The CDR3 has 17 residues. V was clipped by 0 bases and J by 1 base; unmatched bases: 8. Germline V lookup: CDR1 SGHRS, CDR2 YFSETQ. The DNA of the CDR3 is TGCGCCAGCAGCTTGGCTCCCAGGGGGCAGGCGAACACTGAAGCTTTCTTT. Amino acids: CASSLAPRGQANTEAFF. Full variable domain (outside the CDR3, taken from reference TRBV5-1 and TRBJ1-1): KAGVTQTPRYLIKTRGQQVTLSCSPISGHRSVSWYQQTPGQGLQFLFEYFSETQRNKGNFPGRFSGRQFSNSRSEMNVSTLELGDSALYLCASSLAPRGQANTEAFFGQGTRLTVV.

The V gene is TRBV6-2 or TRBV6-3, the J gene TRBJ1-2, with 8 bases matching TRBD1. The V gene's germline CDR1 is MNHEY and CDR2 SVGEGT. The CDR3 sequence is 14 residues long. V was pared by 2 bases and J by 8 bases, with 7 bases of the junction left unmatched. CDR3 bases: TGTGCCAGCAGTTACGCGGACAGGGTGCGGGGCTACACCTTC. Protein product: CASSYADRVRGYTF.